These 19 T cell receptor beta chains share one sample of origin, sequenced in a study of CXCR3-negative and CXCR3-positive naive CD8 T cells. Via 5' RACE with UMI labels, TRB cDNA libraries were prepared. No DNA is given; TCRdb re-called the 5' RACE reads and lists each CDR3 protein once. In all, the sample yields 30,000 to 40,000 distinct CDR3 sequences. The sample taken for sequencing was memory CD8+ T cells from blood. The origin of the receptors is a human donor in good health. Some clones in this sample may be carry-over from other donors' samples.

This chain uses TRBV6-2 or TRBV6-3 with TRBJ2-6. CDR3 size: 15 residues. Germline V gene lookup returns CDR1 MNHEY and CDR2 SVGEGT. The chain's CDR3 is CASSKEGSGANVLTF.

V and J are TRBV21-1 and TRBJ2-5. TRBV21-1 is assigned pseudogene status. This CDR3 comprises 13 residues. The CDR3 sequence is CASSKARGETQYF.

This chain links TRBV12-3 or TRBV12-4 with TRBJ2-7; the D call of TRBD1 rests on TCRdb alone, since no DNA is present to check it. This CDR3 is built from 11 residues. The CDR3 spells CASTKGPEQYF.

The chain carries TRBV3-1 and TRBJ2-3. Germline V gene data show CDR1 as LGHDT and CDR2 as YNNKEL (reference sequence). This CDR3 is built from 17 residues. The CDR3 loop is CASSQDWLALDADTQYF.

The genes are TRBV7-2 and TRBJ2-1. This CDR3 is 14 amino acids long. Germline V gene lookup returns CDR1 SGHTA and CDR2 FQGNSA. This chain's CDR3 is CASSLGVTYNEQFF. The full variable domain, rest sourced from reference TRBV7-2 and TRBJ2-1, is GAGVSQSPSNKVTEKGKDVELRCDPISGHTALYWYRQSLGQGLEFLIYFQGNSAPDKSGLPSDRFSAERTGGSVSTLTIQRTQQEDSAVYLCASSLGVTYNEQFFGPGTRLTVL.

The chain joins TRBV6-6 to TRBJ1-2; TCRdb gives TRBD1 as the D gene, but with no DNA this cannot be confirmed. This CDR3 is 14 amino acids long. From germline, CDR1 is MNHNY and CDR2 SVGAGI (reference sequence). CDR3 sequence: CASSSMQGQEGYTF.

V and J are TRBV12-3 or TRBV12-4 and TRBJ2-1; with no DNA, the TCRdb D assignment of TRBD1 cannot be verified. The CDR3 is 13 residues long. Here the CDR3 reads CASSPTGYNEQFF.

V usage is TRBV28 and J usage is TRBJ2-1; there is no DNA to check the TCRdb D call of TRBD1. Per germline, CDR1 MDHEN and CDR2 SYDVKM. The CDR3 has 14 amino acids. CDR3 residues: CASSPIQQDYEQFF.

The chain carries TRBV20-1 and TRBJ2-7; without DNA, the TCRdb call of TRBD2 cannot be checked. The CDR3 has 15 residues. Germline CDR1 reads DFQATT; CDR2 reads SNEGSKA (reference sequence). The CDR3 loop is CSAGALAGGPYEQYF.

This chain links TRBV15 with TRBJ1-5; TCRdb's D gene call, TRBD1, goes unchecked for lack of DNA. This CDR3 comprises 15 residues. Germline V gene sequence: CDR1 LNHNV, CDR2 YYDKDF (reference sequence). Here the CDR3 reads CATSRERGSNQPQHF.

V usage is TRBV27 and J usage is TRBJ2-7. Germline V CDR1 and CDR2: MNHEY, SMNVEV (reference sequence). The CDR3 consists of 12 residues. Here the CDR3 reads CASSSDGYEQYF.

The chain links TRBV29-1 to TRBJ2-7; TCRdb proposes TRBD1, but this gene call is untestable without DNA. CDR3 length: 12 residues. Germline V gene lookup returns CDR1 SQVTM and CDR2 ANQGSEA. The CDR3 sequence is CSAGQSSYEQYF.

The J gene is TRBJ2-2, the V gene TRBV10-3; TCRdb picks TRBD1, but there is no DNA to check that call. The CDR3 sequence is 16 residues long. Germline V gives CDR1 ENHRY, CDR2 SYGVKD. CDR3 amino acids: CAIYRTGTRSTGELFF.

This sequence joins TRBV28 and TRBJ2-7; the TRBD1 assignment by TCRdb is unverifiable without DNA. Germline V gene lookup returns CDR1 MDHEN and CDR2 SYDVKM. This CDR3 region has 14 residues. The CDR3 here is CASSPTGDYYEQYF.

The rearrangement uses TRBV28 and TRBJ2-1; checking the TCRdb D call of TRBD2 is not possible without DNA. The CDR3 spans 17 residues. Looked up from germline, CDR1 is MDHEN and CDR2 is SYDVKM. The CDR3 reads CASSPTSGRPIGNEQFF.

The chain employs TRBV28 and TRBJ2-3; TCRdb selects TRBD1, and the lack of DNA leaves this call unchecked. The CDR3 consists of 15 residues. From germline, CDR1 is MDHEN and CDR2 SYDVKM. This CDR3 is CASSFGQDNTDTQYF. The variable domain in full, completed from reference TRBV28 and TRBJ2-3, reads DVKVTQSSRYLVKRTGEKVFLECVQDMDHENMFWYRQDPGLGLRLIYFSYDVKMKEKGDIPEGYSVSREKKERFSLILESASTNQTSMYLCASSFGQDNTDTQYFGPGTRLTVL.

The gene calls are TRBV6-2 or TRBV6-3 and TRBJ2-3; TCRdb returns TRBD1, unconfirmable since there is no DNA. The CDR3 spans 14 residues. Germline V gives CDR1 MNHEY, CDR2 SVGEGT. The CDR3 region is CASSYGGATDTQYF.

This clonotype is called hyperexpanded (1% or more) based on its frequency. Here the CDR3 reads CSARLGDVEQFF. The V gene is TRBV20-1, the J gene TRBJ2-1; checking the TCRdb D call of TRBD1 is not possible without DNA. Germline CDR1 and CDR2: DFQATT and SNEGSKA (reference sequence). The CDR3 is made up of 12 amino acids.

The rearrangement links TRBV4-1 to TRBJ2-3; the TCRdb D gene call, TRBD2, has no DNA to confirm it. This CDR3 region has 16 residues. Germline CDR1 and CDR2: MGHRA and YSYEKL. CDR3 sequence reads: CASSRVAGGTTDTQYF.